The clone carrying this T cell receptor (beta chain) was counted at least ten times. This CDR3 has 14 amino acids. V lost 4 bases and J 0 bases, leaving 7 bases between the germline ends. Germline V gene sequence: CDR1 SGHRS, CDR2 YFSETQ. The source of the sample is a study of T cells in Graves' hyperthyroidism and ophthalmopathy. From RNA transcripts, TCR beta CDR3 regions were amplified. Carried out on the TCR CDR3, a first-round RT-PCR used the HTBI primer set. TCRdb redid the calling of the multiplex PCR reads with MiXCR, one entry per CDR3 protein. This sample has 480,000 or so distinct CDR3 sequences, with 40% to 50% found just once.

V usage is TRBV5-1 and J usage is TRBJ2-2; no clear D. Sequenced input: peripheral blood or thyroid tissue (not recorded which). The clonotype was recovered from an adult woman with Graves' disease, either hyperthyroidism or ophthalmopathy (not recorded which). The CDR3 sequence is CASSQTPNTGELFF. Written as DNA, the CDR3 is TGCGCCAGCAGCCAAACTCCGAACACCGGGGAGCTGTTTTTT.